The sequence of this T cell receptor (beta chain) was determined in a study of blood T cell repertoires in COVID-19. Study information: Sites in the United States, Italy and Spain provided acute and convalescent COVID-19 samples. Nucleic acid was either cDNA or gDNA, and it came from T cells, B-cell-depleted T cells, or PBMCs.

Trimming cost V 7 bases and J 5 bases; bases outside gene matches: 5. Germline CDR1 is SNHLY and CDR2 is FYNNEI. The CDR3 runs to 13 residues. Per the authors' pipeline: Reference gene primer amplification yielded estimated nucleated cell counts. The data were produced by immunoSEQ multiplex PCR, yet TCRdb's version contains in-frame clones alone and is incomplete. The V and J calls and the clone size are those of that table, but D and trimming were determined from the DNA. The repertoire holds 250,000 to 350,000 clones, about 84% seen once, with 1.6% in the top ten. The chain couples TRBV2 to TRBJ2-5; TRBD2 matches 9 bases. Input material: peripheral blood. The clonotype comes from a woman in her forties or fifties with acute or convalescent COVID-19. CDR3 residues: CASTTSGWETQYF. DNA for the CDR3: TGTGCCAGCACGACTAGCGGCTGGGAGACCCAGTACTTC.